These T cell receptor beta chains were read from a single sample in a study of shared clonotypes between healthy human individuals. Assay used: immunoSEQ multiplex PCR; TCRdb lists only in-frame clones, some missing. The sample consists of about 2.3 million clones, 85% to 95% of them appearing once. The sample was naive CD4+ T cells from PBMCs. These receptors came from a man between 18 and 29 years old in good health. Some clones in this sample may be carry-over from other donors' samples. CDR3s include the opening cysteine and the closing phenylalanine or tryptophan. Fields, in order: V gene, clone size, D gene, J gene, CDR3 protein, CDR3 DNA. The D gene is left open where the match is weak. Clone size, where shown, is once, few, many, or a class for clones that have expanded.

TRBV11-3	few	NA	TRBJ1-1	CASSLNPNTEAFF	TGTGCCAGCAGCTTAAACCCGAACACTGAAGCTTTCTTT
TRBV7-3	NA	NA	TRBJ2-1	CASSSRAGGVNEQFF	TGTGCCAGCAGCTCGCGCGCCGGGGGCGTAAATGAGCAGTTCTTC
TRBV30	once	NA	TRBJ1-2	CAWRPGRSNYGYTF	TGTGCCTGGAGACCGGGACGGAGCAACTATGGCTACACCTTC
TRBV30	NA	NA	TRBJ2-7	CAWLGGREQYF	TGTGCCTGGCTTGGCGGGCGCGAGCAGTACTTC
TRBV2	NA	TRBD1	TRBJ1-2	CASSVEGQGYGYTF	TGTGCCAGCAGTGTTGAGGGACAGGGCTATGGCTACACCTTC
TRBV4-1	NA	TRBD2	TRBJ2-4	CASSQAFSGEGTKNIQYF	TGCGCCAGCAGCCAAGCCTTTAGCGGGGAGGGTACCAAAAACATTCAGTACTTC
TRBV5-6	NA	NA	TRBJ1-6	CASSLTGTPLHF	TGTGCCAGCAGCTTGACGGGGACACCCCTCCACTTT
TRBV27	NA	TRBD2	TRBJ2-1	CASSQVAFTLGTSGTIYNEQFF	TGTGCCAGCAGTCAAGTCGCCTTTACCCTGGGGACTAGCGGGACCATCTACAATGAGCAGTTCTTC
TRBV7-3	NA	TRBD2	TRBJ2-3	CASSLTRLAGGHASTDTQYF	TGTGCCAGCAGCCTCACCCGACTAGCGGGAGGCCATGCTAGCACAGATACGCAGTATTTT
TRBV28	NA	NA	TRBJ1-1	CASSPQGPRGNTEAFF	TGTGCCAGCAGTCCCCAGGGTCCTAGGGGGAACACTGAAGCTTTCTTT
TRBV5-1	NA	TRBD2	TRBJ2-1	CASSFTSGAYNEQFF	TGCGCCAGCAGCTTCACTAGCGGTGCCTACAATGAGCAGTTCTTC
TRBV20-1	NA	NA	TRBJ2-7	CSWGGPYEQYF	TGCAGCTGGGGCGGACCCTACGAGCAGTACTTC
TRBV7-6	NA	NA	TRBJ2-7	CATSRDLQDEQYF	TGTGCCACCTCCAGGGACCTTCAGGACGAGCAGTACTTC
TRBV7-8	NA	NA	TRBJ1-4	CASSGEQVTNEKLFF	TGTGCCAGCAGCGGAGAACAGGTCACTAATGAAAAACTGTTTTTT
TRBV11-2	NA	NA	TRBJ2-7	CASTLGDEQYF	TGTGCCAGCACCCTGGGGGACGAGCAGTACTTC
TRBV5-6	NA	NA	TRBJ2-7	CASSLGLRGDYEQYF	TGTGCCAGCAGCTTGGGACTACGGGGCGACTACGAGCAGTACTTC
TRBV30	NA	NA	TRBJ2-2	CAWSSPGELFF	TGTGCCTGGAGTAGCCCCGGGGAGCTGTTTTTT
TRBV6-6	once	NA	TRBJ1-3	CASSPAGAAGNTIYF	TGTGCCAGCAGCCCGGCGGGGGCGGCTGGAAACACCATATATTTT
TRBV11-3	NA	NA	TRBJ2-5	CAGSLGMQGEETQYF	TGTGCCGGCAGCTTAGGGATGCAAGGGGAGGAGACCCAGTACTTC
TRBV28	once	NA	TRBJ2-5	CASSSGRLPKETQYF	TGTGCCAGCAGTTCCGGCAGGCTACCGAAAGAGACCCAGTACTTC
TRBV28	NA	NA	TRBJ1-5	CASSSPAGDWQPQHF	TGTGCCAGCAGCTCCCCCGCCGGGGATTGGCAGCCCCAGCATTTT
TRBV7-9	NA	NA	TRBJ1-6	CASSLARTENSPLHF	TGTGCCAGCAGCTTAGCGCGAACGGAGAATTCACCCCTCCACTTT
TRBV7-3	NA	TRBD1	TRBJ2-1	CASSPGQGLDEQFF	TGTGCCAGCAGCCCCGGACAGGGGTTGGATGAGCAGTTCTTC
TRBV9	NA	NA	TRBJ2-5	CASSHRSLGSATQYF	TGTGCCAGCAGCCATCGATCGCTGGGATCGGCGACCCAGTACTTC
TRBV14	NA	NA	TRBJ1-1	CASTRGWETEAFF	TGTGCCAGCACCCGGGGCTGGGAGACTGAAGCTTTCTTT
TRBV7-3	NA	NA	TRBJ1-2	CASSLSASYGYTF	TGTGCCAGCAGCTTATCGGCCAGCTATGGCTACACCTTC
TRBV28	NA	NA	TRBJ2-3	CASSQQGLGTDTQYF	TGTGCCAGCAGCCAACAGGGTCTGGGCACAGATACGCAGTATTTT
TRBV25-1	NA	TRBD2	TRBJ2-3	CASSEWRGSADTQYF	TGTGCCAGCAGTGAATGGCGGGGGTCCGCAGATACGCAGTATTTT
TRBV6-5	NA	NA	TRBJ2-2	CASSYGDPGELFF	TGTGCCAGCAGTTACGGGGATCCCGGGGAGCTGTTTTTT
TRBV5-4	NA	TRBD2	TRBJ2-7	CASSLAGALYEQYF	TGTGCCAGCAGCCTAGCGGGAGCTCTATACGAGCAGTACTTC
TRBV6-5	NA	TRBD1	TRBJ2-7	CASSGRRGLEQYF	TGTGCCAGCAGCGGACGAAGGGGGCTTGAGCAGTACTTC
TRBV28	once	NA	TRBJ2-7	CASSSPGVVGQYF	TGTGCCAGCAGCTCACCGGGTGTGGTAGGGCAGTACTTC
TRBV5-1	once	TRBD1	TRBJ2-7	CASSPWTGGYEQYF	TGCGCCAGCAGCCCCTGGACAGGTGGGTACGAGCAGTACTTC
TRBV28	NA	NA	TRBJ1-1	CASALRGLTNPNTEAFF	TGTGCCAGCGCGTTACGAGGTCTGACAAACCCGAACACTGAAGCTTTCTTT
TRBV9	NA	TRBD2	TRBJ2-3	CASSGPGGLAGGDTQYF	TGTGCCAGCAGCGGACCCGGGGGACTAGCGGGAGGGGATACGCAGTATTTT
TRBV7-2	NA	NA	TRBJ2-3	CASSLEASSSTDTQYF	TGTGCCAGCAGCTTAGAGGCTAGCTCCAGCACAGATACGCAGTATTTT
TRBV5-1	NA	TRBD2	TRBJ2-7	CASSTGTSGRSTDEQYF	TGCGCCAGCAGCACCGGGACTAGCGGGAGATCAACGGACGAGCAGTACTTC
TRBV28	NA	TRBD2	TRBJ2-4	CASSHRGGRNIQYF	TGTGCCAGCAGCCATCGCGGGGGGAGGAACATTCAGTACTTC
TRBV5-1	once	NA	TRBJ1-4	CASRTPGNNEKLFF	TGCGCCAGTCGCACCCCAGGGAATAATGAAAAACTGTTTTTT
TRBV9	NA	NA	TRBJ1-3	CASSVSGTYSGNTIYF	TGTGCCAGCAGCGTATCCGGGACCTACTCTGGAAACACCATATATTTT
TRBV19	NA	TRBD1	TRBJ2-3	CASSIGTGGASDTQYF	TGTGCCAGTAGTATAGGGACAGGGGGCGCATCAGATACGCAGTATTTT
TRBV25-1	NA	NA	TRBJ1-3	CASGLTAGNTIYF	TGTGCCAGCGGACTGACCGCGGGAAACACCATATATTTT
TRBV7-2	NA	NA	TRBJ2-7	CASSPSQGRYEQYF	TGTGCCAGCAGCCCTTCCCAGGGTCGATACGAGCAGTACTTC
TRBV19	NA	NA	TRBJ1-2	CASSGGSKHHGYTF	TGTGCCAGTAGTGGAGGCAGTAAGCACCATGGCTACACCTTC
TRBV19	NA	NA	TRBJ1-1	CASPPVGRVKNTEAFF	TGTGCCAGCCCACCCGTGGGGCGGGTAAAGAACACTGAAGCTTTCTTT